A selection of T cell receptor beta chains follows, all from one sample in a study of OX40 agonist ivuxolimab in advanced cancers. Clones were sequenced by immunoSEQ multiplex PCR, and TCRdb holds only the in-frame ones, with some missing. The sample consists of approximately 63,000 clones, 80% to 90% of them appearing once. Sequencing was performed on CD4+ or CD8+ T cells sorted from blood, taken in a trial of the OX40 agonist ivuxolimab. The source is an adult with an advanced solid tumor such as melanoma, head and neck, liver or kidney cancer. Each CDR3 is given with its conserved first and last residue. D genes are given only for firm matches. Size is omitted from some rows. Given values are once, few, many or a class for expanded clones.

clone size: -; V gene: TRBV19; J gene: TRBJ2-2; D gene: TRBD2; CDR3 protein: CASSLEGLAAGELFF; CDR3 DNA: TGTGCCAGTAGTCTCGAGGGACTAGCGGCCGGGGAGCTGTTTTTT
clone size: -; V gene: TRBV13; J gene: TRBJ2-7; D gene: -; CDR3 protein: CASSVSGPLSEQYF; CDR3 DNA: TGTGCCAGCAGCGTCTCGGGACCCCTCTCCGAGCAGTACTTC
clone size: -; V gene: TRBV9; J gene: TRBJ1-4; D gene: -; CDR3 protein: CASSLRQGTNEKLFF; CDR3 DNA: TGTGCCAGCAGCTTGCGCCAGGGGACTAATGAAAAACTGTTTTTT
clone size: few; V gene: TRBV7-9; J gene: TRBJ1-5; D gene: -; CDR3 protein: CASSFEAQPQHF; CDR3 DNA: TGTGCCAGCAGCTTCGAGGCCCAGCCCCAGCATTTT
clone size: -; V gene: TRBV28; J gene: TRBJ2-1; D gene: TRBD2; CDR3 protein: CASSTGTSYSNEQFF; CDR3 DNA: TGTGCCAGCAGCACCGGGACTAGCTATTCAAATGAGCAGTTCTTC
clone size: -; V gene: TRBV14; J gene: TRBJ2-7; D gene: -; CDR3 protein: CASSQGFEQYF; CDR3 DNA: TGTGCCAGCAGCCAAGGGTTTGAGCAGTACTTC
clone size: -; V gene: TRBV2; J gene: TRBJ2-7; D gene: -; CDR3 protein: CASSGTGSYEQYF; CDR3 DNA: TGTGCCAGCAGCGGGACGGGGTCCTACGAGCAGTACTTC
clone size: -; V gene: TRBV4-3; J gene: TRBJ2-7; D gene: TRBD1; CDR3 protein: CASSDSGQGIREQYF; CDR3 DNA: TGCGCCAGCAGCGACTCGGGACAGGGGATAAGGGAGCAGTACTTC
clone size: once; V gene: TRBV4-3; J gene: TRBJ2-7; D gene: -; CDR3 protein: CASSQDEGRNYEQYF; CDR3 DNA: TGCGCCAGCAGCCAAGATGAGGGGAGAAACTACGAGCAGTACTTC
clone size: -; V gene: TRBV29-1; J gene: TRBJ2-3; D gene: TRBD2; CDR3 protein: CSGWGLHWDTQYF; CDR3 DNA: TGCAGTGGGTGGGGACTACATTGGGATACGCAGTATTTT
clone size: -; V gene: TRBV9; J gene: TRBJ2-1; D gene: TRBD2; CDR3 protein: CASSAAGTSNNEQFF; CDR3 DNA: TGTGCCAGCAGCGCAGCCGGGACTAGTAATAATGAGCAGTTCTTC
clone size: -; V gene: TRBV7-6; J gene: TRBJ2-1; D gene: TRBD2; CDR3 protein: CASSPLAGGPHEQFF; CDR3 DNA: TGTGCCAGCAGCCCGTTAGCGGGGGGGCCTCATGAGCAGTTCTTC
clone size: -; V gene: TRBV15; J gene: TRBJ2-1; D gene: -; CDR3 protein: CATATSAGAPYNEQFF; CDR3 DNA: TGTGCCACCGCGACGTCTGCAGGGGCCCCCTACAATGAGCAGTTCTTC
clone size: -; V gene: TRBV6-5; J gene: TRBJ2-7; D gene: -; CDR3 protein: CASSYYPGAYEQYF; CDR3 DNA: TGTGCCAGCAGTTACTATCCAGGGGCTTACGAGCAGTACTTC
clone size: -; V gene: TRBV11-2; J gene: TRBJ2-3; D gene: -; CDR3 protein: CASSRSGTLSTDTQYF; CDR3 DNA: TGTGCCAGCAGCCGAAGCGGAACGCTTAGCACAGATACGCAGTATTTT
clone size: -; V gene: TRBV19; J gene: TRBJ1-5; D gene: -; CDR3 protein: CATDVGGRGQQPQHF; CDR3 DNA: TGTGCCACTGATGTCGGGGGACGGGGGCAACAGCCCCAGCATTTT
clone size: -; V gene: TRBV7-9; J gene: TRBJ1-3; D gene: -; CDR3 protein: CASSLVLSSGNTIYF; CDR3 DNA: TGTGCCAGCAGCTTAGTCCTGAGCTCTGGAAACACCATATATTTT
clone size: -; V gene: TRBV25-1; J gene: TRBJ2-1; D gene: -; CDR3 protein: CASSSRSYLYNEQFF; CDR3 DNA: TGTGCCAGCAGTTCCCGCTCATACCTCTACAATGAGCAGTTCTTC
clone size: -; V gene: TRBV9; J gene: TRBJ2-1; D gene: -; CDR3 protein: CASSVFGHSEQFF; CDR3 DNA: TGTGCCAGCAGCGTTTTTGGGCATTCAGAGCAGTTCTTC
clone size: -; V gene: TRBV27; J gene: TRBJ2-3; D gene: -; CDR3 protein: CASSPGDISTDTQYF; CDR3 DNA: TGTGCCAGCAGTCCGGGGGACATCAGCACAGATACGCAGTATTTT
clone size: -; V gene: TRBV27; J gene: TRBJ1-1; D gene: -; CDR3 protein: CASSLLYSDTEAFF; CDR3 DNA: TGTGCCAGCAGTTTACTATACTCGGACACTGAAGCTTTCTTT
clone size: -; V gene: TRBV11-2; J gene: TRBJ2-7; D gene: -; CDR3 protein: CASSPPDSSYEQYF; CDR3 DNA: TGTGCCAGCAGCCCGCCGGATAGCTCCTACGAGCAGTACTTC
clone size: -; V gene: TRBV19; J gene: TRBJ1-1; D gene: -; CDR3 protein: CASTKTDMNTEAFF; CDR3 DNA: TGTGCCAGTACCAAGACGGATATGAACACTGAAGCTTTCTTT
clone size: -; V gene: TRBV5-8; J gene: TRBJ2-1; D gene: TRBD1; CDR3 protein: CASSSLDRVPYNEQFF; CDR3 DNA: TGTGCCAGCAGCTCCCTGGACAGGGTGCCGTACAATGAGCAGTTCTTC
clone size: -; V gene: TRBV4-3; J gene: TRBJ2-1; D gene: -; CDR3 protein: CASSQDFGNNEQFF; CDR3 DNA: TGCGCCAGCAGCCAAGATTTTGGAAACAATGAGCAGTTCTTC
clone size: -; V gene: TRBV9; J gene: TRBJ2-2; D gene: TRBD2; CDR3 protein: CASSGRLAGATGELFF; CDR3 DNA: TGTGCCAGCAGCGGGCGACTAGCGGGGGCCACCGGGGAGCTGTTTTTT
clone size: -; V gene: TRBV27; J gene: TRBJ1-5; D gene: -; CDR3 protein: CASSLSGASNQPQHF; CDR3 DNA: TGTGCCAGCAGTTTATCCGGGGCTAGCAATCAGCCCCAGCATTTT
clone size: -; V gene: TRBV27; J gene: TRBJ2-5; D gene: -; CDR3 protein: CATRFGETQYF; CDR3 DNA: TGTGCCACCCGTTTTGGAGAGACCCAGTACTTC
clone size: once; V gene: TRBV4-1; J gene: TRBJ1-2; D gene: -; CDR3 protein: CASSQNEGRSYGYTF; CDR3 DNA: TGCGCCAGCAGCCAAAATGAAGGGAGGAGCTATGGCTACACCTTC
clone size: -; V gene: TRBV29-1; J gene: TRBJ2-7; D gene: TRBD1; CDR3 protein: CSVEDRDRELGEQYF; CDR3 DNA: TGCAGCGTTGAAGACCGGGACAGGGAATTGGGCGAGCAGTACTTC
clone size: -; V gene: TRBV21-1; J gene: TRBJ2-5; D gene: -; CDR3 protein: CASSPPRRARKETQYF; CDR3 DNA: TGTGCCAGCAGCCCCCCAAGGCGGGCTAGGAAAGAGACCCAGTACTTC
clone size: -; V gene: TRBV6-5; J gene: TRBJ2-7; D gene: -; CDR3 protein: CASSYAWEVEQYF; CDR3 DNA: TGTGCCAGCAGTTACGCGTGGGAGGTCGAGCAGTACTTC
clone size: -; V gene: TRBV6-5; J gene: TRBJ1-2; D gene: -; CDR3 protein: CASSYSDETWGNGYTF; CDR3 DNA: TGTGCCAGCAGTTACTCCGACGAGACATGGGGTAATGGCTACACCTTC
clone size: -; V gene: TRBV27; J gene: TRBJ1-1; D gene: -; CDR3 protein: CASRTGALEAFF; CDR3 DNA: TGTGCCAGCAGGACTGGGGCCCTTGAAGCTTTCTTT
clone size: -; V gene: TRBV29-1; J gene: TRBJ2-1; D gene: TRBD2; CDR3 protein: CSVEAVAGGTYNEQFF; CDR3 DNA: TGCAGCGTTGAAGCGGTAGCGGGAGGGACCTACAATGAGCAGTTCTTC
clone size: -; V gene: TRBV4-3; J gene: TRBJ1-1; D gene: -; CDR3 protein: CASRLGVNTEAFF; CDR3 DNA: TGCGCCAGCAGGCTAGGGGTGAACACTGAAGCTTTCTTT
clone size: -; V gene: TRBV27; J gene: TRBJ2-7; D gene: -; CDR3 protein: CASSPTGTNYEQYF; CDR3 DNA: TGTGCCAGCAGTCCGACCGGGACAAACTACGAGCAGTACTTC
clone size: -; V gene: TRBV7-8; J gene: TRBJ2-2; D gene: -; CDR3 protein: CASSLGPGITGELFF; CDR3 DNA: TGTGCCAGCAGCTTAGGTCCGGGAATCACCGGGGAGCTGTTTTTT
clone size: -; V gene: TRBV27; J gene: TRBJ2-7; D gene: -; CDR3 protein: CASSLIGGSYEQYF; CDR3 DNA: TGTGCCAGCAGTTTAATCGGGGGATCCTACGAGCAGTACTTC
clone size: -; V gene: TRBV29-1; J gene: TRBJ2-7; D gene: -; CDR3 protein: CSVEGAHAYEQYF; CDR3 DNA: TGCAGCGTTGAAGGGGCCCACGCCTACGAGCAGTACTTC
clone size: -; V gene: TRBV29-1; J gene: TRBJ2-3; D gene: -; CDR3 protein: CSVEDLKGDLWSTDTQYF; CDR3 DNA: TGCAGCGTTGAAGATCTGAAGGGGGACCTTTGGAGCACAGATACGCAGTATTTT
clone size: -; V gene: TRBV7-9; J gene: TRBJ2-1; D gene: TRBD2; CDR3 protein: CASSLRLASANEQFF; CDR3 DNA: TGTGCCAGCAGCTTGCGACTAGCGTCCGCCAATGAGCAGTTCTTC
clone size: few; V gene: TRBV30; J gene: TRBJ1-2; D gene: -; CDR3 protein: CAWRGRWREAYGYTF; CDR3 DNA: TGTGCCTGGAGAGGGCGGTGGAGGGAGGCCTATGGCTACACCTTC
clone size: -; V gene: TRBV13; J gene: TRBJ2-1; D gene: TRBD2; CDR3 protein: CASSLTSGIYNEQFF; CDR3 DNA: TGTGCCAGCAGCTTGACTAGCGGGATCTACAATGAGCAGTTCTTC
clone size: -; V gene: TRBV13; J gene: TRBJ2-4; D gene: -; CDR3 protein: CASSFSEIAKNIQYF; CDR3 DNA: TGTGCCAGCAGCTTCTCCGAGATAGCCAAAAACATTCAGTACTTC
clone size: -; V gene: TRBV19; J gene: TRBJ2-6; D gene: -; CDR3 protein: CASSLGGANVLTF; CDR3 DNA: TGTGCCAGTAGTCTGGGTGGGGCCAACGTCCTGACTTTC
clone size: -; V gene: TRBV19; J gene: TRBJ1-1; D gene: -; CDR3 protein: CASTPPGHAGTEAFF; CDR3 DNA: TGTGCCAGTACCCCTCCGGGACATGCGGGGACTGAAGCTTTCTTT
clone size: -; V gene: TRBV4-3; J gene: TRBJ1-6; D gene: -; CDR3 protein: CASSQGGPPSSYNSPLHF; CDR3 DNA: TGCGCCAGCAGCCAGGGGGGCCCCCCGAGCTCCTATAATTCACCCCTCCACTTT
clone size: -; V gene: TRBV27; J gene: TRBJ2-3; D gene: TRBD2; CDR3 protein: CASSLSWLGREATDTQYF; CDR3 DNA: TGTGCCAGCAGTTTATCTTGGTTGGGCCGGGAGGCCACAGATACGCAGTATTTT
clone size: -; V gene: TRBV7-9; J gene: TRBJ2-1; D gene: TRBD2; CDR3 protein: CASFGSGRGWGEQFF; CDR3 DNA: TGTGCCAGCTTCGGTAGCGGGAGAGGTTGGGGTGAGCAGTTCTTC
clone size: -; V gene: TRBV4-1; J gene: TRBJ2-5; D gene: TRBD2; CDR3 protein: CASSPGLAGQGETQYF; CDR3 DNA: TGCGCCAGCAGCCCGGGACTAGCGGGGCAGGGAGAGACCCAGTACTTC
clone size: -; V gene: TRBV30; J gene: TRBJ2-3; D gene: -; CDR3 protein: CAWSVGAVFTDTQYF; CDR3 DNA: TGTGCCTGGAGTGTAGGGGCAGTTTTCACAGATACGCAGTATTTT
clone size: -; V gene: TRBV7-3; J gene: TRBJ2-3; D gene: -; CDR3 protein: CASSQLGGTDTQYF; CDR3 DNA: TGTGCCAGCAGTCAATTAGGGGGGACAGATACGCAGTATTTT
clone size: -; V gene: TRBV4-3; J gene: TRBJ2-1; D gene: TRBD2; CDR3 protein: CASRGLAEGNNEQFF; CDR3 DNA: TGCGCCAGCAGGGGACTAGCGGAGGGAAACAATGAGCAGTTCTTC